The 15 T cell receptor beta chains below come from one sample, sequenced in a study of control samples from healthy donors and cancer patients. TCRdb keeps only in-frame clones here, not all; method: immunoSEQ multiplex PCR. The sample consists of some 160,000 clones, around 90% of them appearing once. The sequenced sample was blood. Receptor source: a man younger than 40 in good health.

The chain recombines TRBV19 with TRBJ2-7; D perhaps matches TRBD2 (5 bases). The germline V gene encodes CDR1 LNHDA and CDR2 SQIVND (reference sequence). The CDR3 is 14 residues long. The ends were cut back, 3 bases at V and 5 bases at J, with 14 bases in the middle. DNA for the CDR3: TGTGCCAGTAGTATTCAGTTTGTTAGCGACGAGCAGTACTTC. Translating gives CASSIQFVSDEQYF.

The chain employs TRBV29-1 and TRBJ2-7; D might be TRBD1 or TRBD2, each matching 5 bases. The germline V gene has CDR1 SQVTM and CDR2 ANQGSEA. V shed 6 bases and J shed 3 bases, with 15 bases lying between them. The CDR3 has 13 amino acids. CDR3 residues: CSVPGLGDYEQYF. For the CDR3, the DNA is TGCAGCGTCCCGGGGTTGGGGGACTACGAGCAGTACTTC.

This clone was observed a few times. V usage is TRBV7-8 and J usage is TRBJ1-1; D unresolved. Germline-derived CDR1 and CDR2 are SGHVS and FQNEAQ. CDR3 length equals 14 residues. V was trimmed by 5 bases and J by 3 bases, leaving 13 bases between them. The CDR3 DNA sequence: TGTGCCAGCAGCCCGAGGCCAGCGGACACTGAAGCTTTCTTT. It yields the protein CASSPRPADTEAFF.

The chain carries TRBV18 and TRBJ2-2; the D gene could be TRBD1 or TRBD2 (5 bases each). Looked up from germline, CDR1 is KGHSH and CDR2 is LQKENI. This CDR3 contains 14 residues. V lost 1 base, J lost 3 bases, and 6 bases lay in between. Written as DNA, the CDR3 is TGTGCCAGCTCACCACGAGGGGACACCGGGGAGCTGTTTTTT. This encodes CASSPRGDTGELFF.

This chain uses TRBV30 with TRBJ1-1, with a weak D call TRBD1 (5 bases). V gave up 3 bases and J gave up 6 bases, with 11 bases separating them. Per the germline V gene, CDR1 is GTSNPN and CDR2 is SVGIG (reference sequence). The CDR3 consists of 12 residues. The CDR3 region is CAWSQGFAEAFF. The CDR3 DNA is TGTGCCTGGAGCCAGGGTTTCGCTGAAGCTTTCTTT.

The chain joins TRBV4-1 to TRBJ2-1; TRBD2 aligns across 11 bases. This CDR3 spans 14 amino acids. V lost 2 bases to trimming and J lost 13 bases; unmatched junction nucleotides: 7. CDR1 MGHRA and CDR2 YSYEKL come from the germline V gene. CDR3 DNA sequence: TGCGCCAGCAGCCAAATCCTAGCGGGAGGAGACCAGTTCTTC. Amino acid sequence: CASSQILAGGDQFF.

The chain combines TRBV4-1 with TRBJ2-3; 10 bases fit TRBD2. Germline assignment: CDR1 MGHRA and CDR2 YSYEKL. This CDR3 contains 14 residues. The trim removed 4 bases at V and 5 bases at J, leaving 3 bases unmatched. CDR3 sequence: CASSPGTSEDTQYF. CDR3 nucleotides: TGCGCCAGCAGCCCAGGGACTAGCGAAGATACGCAGTATTTT.

The chain couples TRBV14 to TRBJ1-1; the match to TRBD1 covers 7 bases. This CDR3 has 14 residues. CDR1 SGHDN and CDR2 FVKESK come from the germline V gene. V trimming: 3 bases; J trimming: 2 bases; junction bases outside the gene matches: 3. The CDR3: CASSHRDRNTEAFF. The CDR3 region has the DNA TGTGCCAGCAGCCACCGGGACAGAAACACTGAAGCTTTCTTT.

The V and J genes are TRBV4-3 and TRBJ1-2; D not resolved. Per germline, CDR1 LGHNA and CDR2 YSLEER. CDR3 length equals 16 residues. The germline V and J ends were trimmed by 0 bases and 8 bases, with 19 bases remaining between them. Written as DNA, the CDR3 is TGCGCCAGCAGCCAAGATCCCAACCTAAAGGCGGGGGGCTACACCTTC. Translating gives CASSQDPNLKAGGYTF.

The J gene is TRBJ2-1, the V gene TRBV4-1; 11 nucleotides match TRBD1. CDR3 length equals 17 residues. Germline assignment: CDR1 MGHRA and CDR2 YSYEKL. Germline trimming cut 5 bases from V and 4 bases from J; bases unmatched to any gene: 10. CDR3 sequence (DNA): TGCGCCAGCAGCGCTGAAGAAGGGACAGGGGGGTACAATGAGCAGTTCTTC. Protein product: CASSAEEGTGGYNEQFF.

This chain connects TRBV2 to TRBJ1-4, with D perhaps matching TRBD1 (5 bases). Germline V lookup: CDR1 SNHLY, CDR2 FYNNEI. The V end lost 3 bases, the J end lost 4 bases, and 9 bases lay between the germline ends. The CDR3 has 14 residues. The CDR3 is CASSETDLNEKLFF. CDR3 DNA sequence: TGTGCCAGCAGTGAGACAGATCTTAATGAAAAACTGTTTTTT.

V is TRBV7-9 and J is TRBJ1-1, with a weak D call TRBD1 (5 bases). V gave up 4 bases and J gave up 4 bases, with 13 bases separating them. This CDR3 has 14 residues. Germline CDR1 and CDR2: SEHNR and FQNEAQ (reference sequence). CDR3 amino acids: CASSSAWGGTEAFF. In DNA form, the CDR3 reads TGTGCCAGCAGCTCGGCTTGGGGGGGCACTGAAGCTTTCTTT.

The chain couples TRBV30 to TRBJ2-5; D is undetermined. The CDR3 length is 11 residues. Trimming removed 8 bases at V and 0 bases at J, with 7 bases between. Germline CDR1 and CDR2: GTSNPN and SVGIG (reference sequence). The CDR3 here is CAKEYQETQYF. The CDR3 bases are TGTGCCAAAGAGTACCAAGAGACCCAGTACTTC. Using reference TRBV30 and TRBJ2-5 for the parts outside the CDR3, the full variable domain is SQTIHQWPATLVQPVGSPLSLECTVEGTSNPNLYWYRQAAGRGLQLLFYSVGIGQISSEVPQNLSASRPQDRQFILSSKKLLLSDSGFYLCAKEYQETQYFGPGTRLLVL.

The J gene is TRBJ1-4, the V gene TRBV7-9; the D gene is possibly TRBD1 (6 bases). CDR1 SEHNR and CDR2 FQNEAQ come from the germline V gene (reference sequence). This CDR3 is 13 amino acids long. The germline V and J ends were trimmed by 3 bases and 7 bases, with 9 bases remaining between them. CDR3 nucleotides: TGTGCCAGCAGCTTGGGGGCGAGTGAAAAACTGTTTTTT. This gives the protein CASSLGASEKLFF. The entire variable domain, with the rest obtained from reference TRBV7-9 and TRBJ1-4, is as follows: DTGVSQNPRHKITKRGQNVTFRCDPISEHNRLYWYRQTLGQGPEFLTYFQNEAQLEKSRLLSDRFSAERPKGSFSTLEIQRTEQGDSAMYLCASSLGASEKLFFGSGTQLSVL.

This chain links TRBV5-1 with TRBJ2-2, with 8 bases that match TRBD2. Losses at the gene ends were 4 bases for V and 5 bases for J; bases not matched to a gene: 10. The CDR3 has 16 residues. Per the germline V gene, CDR1 is SGHRS and CDR2 is YFSETQ. The CDR3 protein is CASSPLAGGTTGELFF. The CDR3, as DNA: TGCGCCAGCAGCCCCCTGGCGGGAGGTACGACCGGGGAGCTGTTTTTT.